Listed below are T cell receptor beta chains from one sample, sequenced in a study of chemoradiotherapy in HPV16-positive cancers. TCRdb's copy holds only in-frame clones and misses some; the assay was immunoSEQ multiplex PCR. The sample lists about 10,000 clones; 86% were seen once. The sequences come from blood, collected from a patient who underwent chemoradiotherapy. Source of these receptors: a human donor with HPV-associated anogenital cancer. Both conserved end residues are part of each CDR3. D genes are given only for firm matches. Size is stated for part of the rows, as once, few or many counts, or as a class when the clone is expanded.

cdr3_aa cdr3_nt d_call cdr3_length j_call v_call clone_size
CASNHGGADTEAFF TGTGCCAGCAATCATGGGGGGGCCGACACTGAAGCTTTCTTT . 14 TRBJ1-1 TRBV6-1 .
CASSYSTGQETQYF TGTGCCAGCAGTTACTCGACAGGGCAAGAGACCCAGTACTTC TRBD1 14 TRBJ2-5 TRBV6-6 .
CASSDREGNQPQHF TGTGCCAGCAGCGACAGGGAGGGCAATCAGCCCCAGCATTTT TRBD1 14 TRBJ1-5 TRBV2 few
CASGGQGNTGELFF TGCGCCAGCGGGGGACAGGGGAACACCGGGGAGCTGTTTTTT TRBD1 14 TRBJ2-2 TRBV5-1 once
CAISEEGQGSGANVLTF TGTGCCATCAGTGAGGAGGGACAGGGCTCTGGGGCCAACGTCCTGACTTTC TRBD1 17 TRBJ2-6 TRBV10-3 .
CASSPSGSLGGNTIYF TGCGCCAGCAGCCCTTCAGGAAGCCTTGGAGGAAACACCATATATTTT . 16 TRBJ1-3 TRBV5-1 .
CASKADPDTQYF TGTGCCAGCAAAGCGGACCCAGATACGCAGTATTTT . 12 TRBJ2-3 TRBV2 .
CATTVRVQETQYF TGTGCCACCACCGTCCGGGTCCAAGAGACCCAGTACTTC . 13 TRBJ2-5 TRBV5-6 .
CASSLDKRVEQFF TGTGCCAGCAGCTTAGATAAGAGGGTTGAGCAGTTCTTC . 13 TRBJ2-1 TRBV11-2 .
CASSLGGGEQFF TGTGCCAGCAGCTTAGGTGGGGGTGAGCAGTTCTTC . 12 TRBJ2-1 TRBV7-3 once
CASSFDRDRGYTF TGTGCCAGCAGCTTCGACAGGGATCGTGGCTACACCTTC TRBD1 13 TRBJ1-2 TRBV5-6 .
CASSESIYTGELFF TGCGCCAGCAGTGAGTCGATATACACCGGGGAGCTGTTTTTT . 14 TRBJ2-2 TRBV10-1 .
CASSQDLAPPGF TGTGCCAGCAGTCAAGATCTGGCCCCGCCGGGCTTC . 12 TRBJ2-7 TRBV25-1 once
CASGGLAGGTGTQYF TGTGCTAGTGGGGGACTAGCGGGGGGGACAGGGACCCAGTACTTC TRBD2 15 TRBJ2-5 TRBV12-5 .
CASSLGPQGGTMNTEAFF TGTGCCAGCAGCTTAGGCCCGCAGGGGGGAACTATGAACACTGAAGCTTTCTTT TRBD1 18 TRBJ1-1 TRBV7-2 .
CSVEGVVGSGIQYF TGCAGCGTTGAGGGTGTAGTGGGTAGCGGCATTCAGTACTTC . 14 TRBJ2-4 TRBV29-1 .
CAISGKGNTGELFF TGTGCCATCAGTGGGAAGGGAAACACCGGGGAGCTGTTTTTT . 14 TRBJ2-2 TRBV10-3 .
CAWTSSYNSPLHF TGTGCCTGGACGAGCTCCTATAATTCACCCCTCCACTTT . 13 TRBJ1-6 TRBV30 .
CASTPSRVGYNEQFF TGTGCCAGTACCCCCTCGCGGGTGGGGTACAATGAGCAGTTCTTC . 15 TRBJ2-1 TRBV19 .
CSVATGGYEQYF TGCAGCGTTGCGACAGGGGGCTACGAGCAGTACTTC TRBD1 12 TRBJ2-7 TRBV29-1 .
CSVGGEATNEKLFF TGCAGCGTAGGCGGCGAGGCAACTAATGAAAAACTGTTTTTT . 14 TRBJ1-4 TRBV29-1 .
CASSPQGQAHYGYTF TGTGCCAGCAGCCCCCAAGGACAGGCCCACTATGGCTACACCTTC TRBD1 15 TRBJ1-2 TRBV11-3 .
CASSPEVGTERNIQYF TGTGCCAGCAGCCCAGAAGTAGGGACAGAAAGAAACATTCAGTACTTC TRBD1 16 TRBJ2-4 TRBV7-2 .
CASVLFYGYTF TGTGCCAGCGTCCTATTCTATGGCTACACCTTC . 11 TRBJ1-2 TRBV2 few
CASSLLSLGQGFEETEAFF TGTGCCAGCAGCTTACTTAGCCTGGGACAGGGATTTGAAGAAACTGAAGCTTTCTTT TRBD1 19 TRBJ1-1 TRBV13 .
CASSQEGYSGNTIYF TGTGCCAGCAGCCAGGAAGGCTACTCTGGAAACACCATATATTTT . 15 TRBJ1-3 TRBV7-2 .
CAISVKQEYGYTF TGTGCCATCAGTGTCAAACAGGAGTATGGCTACACCTTC . 13 TRBJ1-2 TRBV10-3 .
CASSLRGGGDTQYF TGTGCCAGCAGCTTACGGGGGGGTGGAGATACGCAGTATTTT TRBD2 14 TRBJ2-3 TRBV11-2 .
CASSLERINYGYTF TGCGCCAGCAGCTTGGAACGGATTAACTATGGCTACACCTTC . 14 TRBJ1-2 TRBV5-1 .
CASRGVQGANEKLFF TGTGCCAGCAGGGGAGTGCAGGGAGCTAATGAAAAACTGTTTTTT . 15 TRBJ1-4 TRBV7-9 .
CASSFAGAFLPNEQYF TGTGCCAGCAGTTTCGCCGGAGCCTTTCTACCAAACGAGCAGTACTTC . 16 TRBJ2-7 TRBV27 .
CASRRRVGGTDTQYF TGTGCCAGCAGACGCAGGGTTGGGGGCACAGATACGCAGTATTTT . 15 TRBJ2-3 TRBV5-8 .
CASIGGYEAFF TGTGCCAGCATAGGGGGGTACGAAGCTTTCTTT . 11 TRBJ1-1 TRBV25-1 .
CASSSDRMAEKLFF TGTGCCAGCAGCTCGGACAGGATGGCGGAGAAACTGTTTTTT TRBD1 14 TRBJ1-4 TRBV5-4 few
CAIRGASGGAAYEQYF TGTGCCATCAGGGGGGCTAGCGGGGGGGCGGCCTACGAGCAGTACTTC TRBD2 16 TRBJ2-7 TRBV10-3 .
CAISDGQGRKTQYF TGTGCCATCAGTGACGGACAGGGTAGAAAGACCCAGTACTTC TRBD1 14 TRBJ2-5 TRBV10-3 once
CASSEGLAGASQETQYF TGCGCCAGCAGCGAGGGACTAGCGGGGGCCTCCCAAGAGACCCAGTACTTC TRBD2 17 TRBJ2-5 TRBV5-1 .
CASSIGGGGPQHF TGTGCCAGTAGTATAGGCGGAGGGGGGCCCCAGCATTTT . 13 TRBJ1-5 TRBV19 once
CASSLGAGGTYEQYF TGTGCCAGCAGCTTAGGGGCGGGGGGGACCTACGAGCAGTACTTC TRBD2 15 TRBJ2-7 TRBV11-2 few
CASSARGGDTDTQYF TGTGCCAGCAGCGCGAGAGGGGGGGACACAGATACGCAGTATTTT . 15 TRBJ2-3 TRBV9 .
CASKGQTGGYTF TGTGCCAGCAAGGGACAGACGGGGGGCTACACCTTC TRBD1 12 TRBJ1-2 TRBV6-1 .
CASSGVRDFKFHEQYF TGTGCCAGCAGTGGGGTCCGGGACTTTAAATTCCACGAGCAGTACTTC . 16 TRBJ2-7 TRBV6-1 .
CASSLEESSYNEQFF TGTGCCAGCAGCTTAGAAGAAAGCTCCTACAATGAGCAGTTCTTC . 15 TRBJ2-1 TRBV11-3 .
CASSLEQGNGYTF TGTGCCAGCAGCTTAGAACAGGGGAATGGCTACACCTTC TRBD1 13 TRBJ1-2 TRBV7-9 .
CASSLERVAPRTPLHF TGTGCCAGCAGCTTGGAGAGGGTGGCCCCCAGGACACCCCTCCACTTT . 16 TRBJ1-6 TRBV5-6 .
CASSWTRENYEQYF TGTGCCAGCAGCTGGACCAGGGAAAACTACGAGCAGTACTTC . 14 TRBJ2-7 TRBV7-8 .
CASSLALRGAEGETQYF TGTGCCAGCAGCTTGGCCTTAAGGGGTGCCGAGGGAGAGACCCAGTACTTC . 17 TRBJ2-5 TRBV5-4 .
CASSLALREGDEQYF TGTGCCAGCAGCTTGGCACTCAGGGAGGGGGACGAGCAGTACTTC . 15 TRBJ2-7 TRBV5-6 .
CSVASERELAYGYTF TGCAGCGTCGCCTCTGAGAGGGAGTTAGCCTATGGCTACACCTTC . 15 TRBJ1-2 TRBV29-1 .
CASRSLGNTGELFF TGTGCCAGCAGATCGCTGGGGAATACCGGGGAGCTGTTTTTT . 14 TRBJ2-2 TRBV7-3 .
CASSPTGSSSPLHF TGTGCCAGTAGTCCCACAGGGTCGTCTTCACCCCTCCACTTT . 14 TRBJ1-6 TRBV19 .